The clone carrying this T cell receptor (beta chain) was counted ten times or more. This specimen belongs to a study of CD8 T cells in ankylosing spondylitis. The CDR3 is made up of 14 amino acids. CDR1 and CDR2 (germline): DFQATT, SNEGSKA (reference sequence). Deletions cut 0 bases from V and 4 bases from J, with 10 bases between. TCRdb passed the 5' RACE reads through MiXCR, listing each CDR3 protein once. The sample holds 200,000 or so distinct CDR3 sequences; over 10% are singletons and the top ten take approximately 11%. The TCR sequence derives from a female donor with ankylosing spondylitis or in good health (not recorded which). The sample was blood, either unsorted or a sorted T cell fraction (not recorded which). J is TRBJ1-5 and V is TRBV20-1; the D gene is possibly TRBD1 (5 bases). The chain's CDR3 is CSARDYRGNQPQHF. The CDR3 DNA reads TGCAGTGCTAGAGATTATCGGGGGAATCAGCCCCAGCATTTT.